Listed here are 14 T cell receptor beta chains from one sample, sequenced in a study of tumor-infiltrating lymphocytes in primary liver carcinoma (dated by TCRdb to about 2017). Sequenced using an Illumina HiSeq 2500. TCRbeta-specific cDNA was reverse-transcribed from 500 ng total RNA using a constant-region primer and ProtoScript II reverse transcriptase. Construction of the TCRbeta libraries relied on three nested rounds of multiplex PCR, following a slightly modified ARM-PCR procedure. The first two PCR rounds used multiplex TRBV1-TRBV30 forward primers with a Cbeta reverse primer, each for approximately 11 cycles. The raw public reads went through TCRdb reprocessing: fastp at Q25, MiXCR clone calling, in-frame beta chains kept. Every CDR3 protein is listed once, alongside the most common genes and DNA of its rows. The table for this sample lists approximately 110,000 distinct CDR3 sequences; 64% of them were counted only once. The ten top clones hold 8.4% of the sample.

Without any cell sorting, total RNA and DNA were co-extracted from about 20-30 mg of bulk tissue using the AllPrep DNA/RNA mini kit. The specimen sequenced was liver tumor tissue from sampling region 3. The sample's cell subset or site, from its label and the paper: tumor region T3, left-lateral pole. The receptors derive from a woman aged 55-69 years with primary liver carcinoma and hepatitis B virus infection.

On this clonotype itself: A read error may explain this, as a much larger clone is one base away. J is TRBJ2-3 and V is TRBV5-4; TRBD2 matches 11 bases. J lost 1 base, V lost 6 bases, and 7 bases had no gene match. The CDR3 has 16 amino acids. Germline CDR1 reads SGHNT; CDR2 reads YYREEE (reference sequence). CDR3 nucleotides: TGTGCCAGCAACTCCGGGACTAGCGGACGCACAGATACGCAGTATTTT. This translates into CASNSGTSGRTDTQYF.

To note about this clonotype: A junction end diverges from the germline sequence, so it may reflect a read error. V is TRBV11-1 and J is TRBJ2-3; 10 bases are a match to TRBD2. The CDR3 is 18 amino acids. Germline lookup yields CDR1 SGHAT and CDR2 FQDESV (reference sequence). The CDR3 DNA sequence: TGTGCCAGTAGCTTAGCGTTAGCGGGAGGACCTGGCACACATACGCAGTATTTT. This sequence encodes CASSLALAGGPGTHTQYF.

As concerns this clonotype: Sequence at one end of the junction differs from germline and may be a read error. The gene calls are TRBV5-1 and TRBJ2-6; possibly TRBD1 or TRBD2 for D (5 bases each). Germline V gene sequence: CDR1 SGHRS, CDR2 YFSETQ. This CDR3 comprises 16 residues. The CDR3 sequence: CASSLGDGAGANVPTF. CDR3 in DNA: TGCGCCAGCAGTTTGGGGGACGGGGCTGGGGCCAACGTCCCGACTTTC.

With regard to this clonotype: A much larger clone differs from this one at a single base, so this may be a read error. This chain links TRBV6-1 with TRBJ2-1; perhaps D is TRBD1 or TRBD2 (5 bases each). The CDR3 is made up of 12 amino acids. Germline CDR1 reads MNHNS; CDR2 reads SASEGT. CDR3 coding DNA: TGTACCAGCAGTGAACAGGACTCTGAGCAGTTCTTC. It is translated as CTSSEQDSEQFF.

The rearrangement links TRBV6-6 to TRBJ2-7, with 9 bases fitting TRBD1. This CDR3 spans 15 amino acids. Germline CDR1 and CDR2: MNHNY and SVGAGI (reference sequence). V was pared by 0 bases and J by 5 bases, with 5 bases of the junction left unmatched. In nucleotides, the CDR3 is TGTGCCAGCAGTTACTCGGGGACAGGGCTCCACGAGCAGTACTTC. This sequence encodes CASSYSGTGLHEQYF.

As concerns this clonotype: A read error may explain this, as a much larger clone is one base away. The chain links TRBV28 to TRBJ2-7; 7 nucleotides align to TRBD1. Trimming removed 5 bases from V and 7 bases from J; junction bases left unmatched: 11. From germline, CDR1 is MDHEN and CDR2 SYDVKM. This CDR3 has 14 amino acids. CDR3 region: CASSLQGSRREQYF. The CDR3 DNA is TGTGCCAGCAGTCTACAGGGGTCGCGTAGGGAGCAGTACTTC.

A note on this clonotype: The junction departs from germline at one end; a sequencing error may be responsible. In DNA, the CDR3 is TGTGTCAGCAGTTTAGTAGCGGGGGGCGACACCCAGTACTTC. Amino acids: CVSSLVAGGDTQYF. The chain has TRBV12-3 or TRBV12-4 and TRBJ2-5, with 10 bases identical to TRBD2. The CDR3 totals 14 residues.

This CDR3 reads CASSLKGHGRGNEQFF. In DNA, the CDR3 is TGTGCCAGCAGCTTAAAGGGGCATGGGAGAGGCAATGAGCAGTTCTTC. The chain employs TRBV7-9 and TRBJ2-1; D tentatively fits TRBD1 or TRBD2 (5 bases each). Germline CDR1 is SEHNR and CDR2 is FQNEAQ (reference sequence). V was trimmed by 2 bases and J by 6 bases, leaving 17 bases between them. The CDR3 spans 16 residues.

Points on this clonotype: The junction departs from germline at one end; a sequencing error may be responsible. This chain uses TRBV11-3 with TRBJ2-1; D might be TRBD2 (5 bases). Germline CDR1 and CDR2: SGHNT and YENEEA. The CDR3 contains 15 residues. The DNA of the CDR3 is TGTGCCAGCATCCCTCGGGGTACCGGGAACAATGAGCGGTTCTTC. It is translated as CASIPRGTGNNERFF.

This clonotype showed up just a few times. This chain joins TRBV7-9 and TRBJ1-4, with 7 bases identical to TRBD1. The trim removed 4 bases at V and 3 bases at J, leaving 11 bases unmatched. Germline CDR1 and CDR2: SEHNR and FQNEAQ (reference sequence). The CDR3 consists of 17 residues. This CDR3 reads CASSSKADREANEKLFF. In DNA form, the CDR3 reads TGTGCCAGCAGCTCCAAAGCTGACAGGGAGGCTAATGAAAAACTGTTTTTT.

This clonotype was observed at least ten times. This chain uses TRBV28 with TRBJ2-4, with D unclear. CDR1 and CDR2 from the germline V gene are MDHEN and SYDVKM. This CDR3 comprises 15 residues. With 7 bases removed from V and 0 bases from J, the gap between germline ends came to 13 bases. Here the CDR3 DNA reads TGTGCCAGCACCAGCCACCAGGTAGCCAAAAACATTCAGTACTTC. Encoded protein: CASTSHQVAKNIQYF.

This clonotype was detected many times. This chain uses TRBV28 with TRBJ1-5; D remains ambiguous. V was trimmed by 7 bases and J by 6 bases, leaving 10 bases between them. Germline-derived CDR1 and CDR2 are MDHEN and SYDVKM. This CDR3 region has 12 residues. In nucleotides, the CDR3 is TGTGCCAGCAACGATGGAGGTCAGCCCCAGCATTTT. This codes for CASNDGGQPQHF.

The sample holds many counts of this clonotype. This chain links TRBV12-3 or TRBV12-4 with TRBJ1-1; D is uncertain. Trimming removed 7 bases from V and 5 bases from J, with 14 bases in between. CDR3 length: 13 residues. CDR3 sequence reads: CASTIIAGTEAFF. CDR3 nucleotide sequence: TGTGCCAGCACCATAATTGCGGGGACTGAAGCTTTCTTT.

The rearrangement joins TRBV7-9 to TRBJ2-2; 8 nucleotides match TRBD2. CDR1 and CDR2 from the germline V gene are SEHNR and FQNEAQ (reference sequence). Unmatched junction bases numbered 4, after V lost 2 bases and J lost 5 bases. This CDR3 region has 15 residues. The CDR3 is CASSLSAGETGELFF. The CDR3, as DNA: TGTGCCAGCAGCTTATCAGCGGGAGAGACCGGGGAGCTGTTTTTT.